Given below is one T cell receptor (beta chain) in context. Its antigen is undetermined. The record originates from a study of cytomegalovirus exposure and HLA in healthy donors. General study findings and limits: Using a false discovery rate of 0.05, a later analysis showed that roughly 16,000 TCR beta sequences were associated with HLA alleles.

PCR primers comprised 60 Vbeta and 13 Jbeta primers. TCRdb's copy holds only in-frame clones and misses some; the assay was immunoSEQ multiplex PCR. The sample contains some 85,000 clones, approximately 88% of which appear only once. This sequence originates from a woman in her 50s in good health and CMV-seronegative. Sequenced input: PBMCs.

CDR3 sequence (DNA): TGTGCCAGTAGTGTAACCCCTCATATGAGAGGGATTAAAGAGGTAAACATTCAGTACTTC. Translation: CASSVTPHMRGIKEVNIQYF. This chain connects TRBV19 to TRBJ2-4; maybe TRBD2 (5 bases). The germline V gene encodes CDR1 LNHDA and CDR2 SQIVND (reference sequence). The CDR3 sequence is 20 residues long. Trimming pared 5 bases from V and 6 bases from J, leaving 32 bases between.